The entry below gives a single TCR beta chain sequence along with its context. What it recognizes is unknown. A NOSPECS grade of at least 4, a Clinical Activity Score of at least 3 and duration under 3 months were recorded in ophthalmopathy patients. RNA transcripts yielded amplified TCR beta CDR3 regions. The HTBI set primed first-round TCR CDR3 RT-PCR. TCRdb ran MiXCR on the multiplex PCR reads and lists one entry per CDR3 protein. The table records fewer than 550,000 distinct CDR3 sequences, roughly a quarter of them present only once. The germline CDR1 and CDR2 sequences are SGHKS and YYEKEE (reference sequence). The junction had 1 base not matched to a gene; V was cut back by 1 base and J by 4 bases. This CDR3 comprises 14 residues. The data derive from a study of T cells in Graves' hyperthyroidism and ophthalmopathy. Study-wide background: Peripheral blood was taken when the disease was first diagnosed, before any treatment began. Study-wide points: Ophthalmopathy onset followed model prediction by a median approximately 5.9 months. Among clonotypes expanded in thyroid above 0.001, most were also found in blood.

This sequence joins TRBV5-5 and TRBJ1-2, with 10 bases that match TRBD1. The source of this sequence is a woman in her thirties with Graves' ophthalmopathy. Sequenced sample: blood. CDR3 coding DNA: TGTGCCAGCAGCTTGAGGGACAGGGGCTATGGCTACACCTTC. Protein product: CASSLRDRGYGYTF. Full variable domain (rest looked up from reference TRBV5-5 and TRBJ1-2): DAGVTQSPTHLIKTRGQQVTLRCSPISGHKSVSWYQQVLGQGPQFIFQYYEKEERGRGNFPDRFSARQFPNYSSELNVNALLLGDSALYLCASSLRDRGYGYTFGSGTRLTVV.